These T cell receptor beta chains were read from a single sample in a study of T cell repertoires in cytomegalovirus infection. One entry per CDR3 protein results from TCRdb running MiXCR on the reads. The profile covers roughly 100,000 distinct CDR3 sequences, with approximately 17% appearing a single time and around 8.2% taken by the ten largest. The material sequenced was PBMCs. The receptor source for this set is a human donor in good health (CMV status not recorded). Some clones in this sample may be carry-over from other donors' samples. The CDR3 runs from the conserved cysteine through the conserved F or W. D genes are given only for firm matches. The listing skips clone size in some rows; elsewhere it reads once, few, many or a size class.

cdr3_length j_call v_call d_call clone_size cdr3_aa
17 TRBJ2-3 TRBV12-3/TRBV12-4 TRBD2 few CASSLRPLAGGFDTQYF
14 TRBJ1-2 TRBV2 TRBD1 NA CASSPNRGDGGYTF
13 TRBJ1-1 TRBV7-2 NA few CASSFPTGTEAFF
14 TRBJ1-4 TRBV28 NA once CASSFARGNEKLFF
13 TRBJ2-7 TRBV7-9 TRBD1 NA CASSRTGGSEQYF
16 TRBJ1-6 TRBV7-2 NA many CASSMQGPGTGYTLHF
14 TRBJ2-7 TRBV28 TRBD1 many CASSKGGQGHEQYF
11 TRBJ2-7 TRBV7-2 NA many CASSPFDEQYF
16 TRBJ2-3 TRBV9 TRBD2 NA CASSRSGGAITDTQYF
16 TRBJ1-2 TRBV7-2 NA many CASSLGAGPFDYGYTF
16 TRBJ1-1 TRBV19 NA NA CASSITSFVGGTEAFF
16 TRBJ2-1 TRBV7-2 NA medium-sized CASSLAGLSSYNEQFF
16 TRBJ1-2 TRBV4-3 NA many CASSQDLQGVLNGYTF
14 TRBJ1-1 TRBV7-9 NA many CASVLVGVNTEAFF
13 TRBJ2-1 TRBV25-1 TRBD2 few CASSGTSFNEQFF
14 TRBJ1-4 TRBV4-2 NA few CASSQVGAYEKLFF
14 TRBJ2-7 TRBV28 NA NA CASSSPGRAYEQYF
13 TRBJ2-5 TRBV25-1 TRBD1 NA CASSAQGARGQYF